The source of this T cell receptor (beta chain) is a study of T-cell reconstitution after alpha-beta-depleted transplantation in children. Study-wide findings and caveats: At around two months after transplant, the alpha-beta T cells were reportedly derived from several hundred expanded clones that came from non-depleted graft cells. From newly produced T cells came most of the T-cell counts and diversity one year after transplant.

As for this clonotype: Its specificity is unknown.

Preparation of the TCRbeta library involved a method that used unique molecular identifiers. TCRdb passed the PCR reads through MiXCR, listing each CDR3 protein once. The sample yields 530,000 or so distinct CDR3 sequences, 25% to 30% seen once. This clonotype originated in a boy in the first two years of life with Wiskott-Aldrich syndrome, due to receive a stem cell transplant. The sequencing used PBMCs, collected before TCRalphabeta/CD19-depleted stem cell transplant.

The CDR3 region is CASTISVRERGEQYF. DNA of the CDR3: TGTGCCAGCACCATTAGCGTGAGGGAACGTGGCGAGCAGTACTTC. The chain is built from TRBV6-1 and TRBJ2-7; possibly TRBD2 for D (5 bases). The CDR3 covers 15 residues. Trimming left V 7 bases short and J 6 bases short, with 22 bases between. Per the germline V gene, CDR1 is MNHNS and CDR2 is SASEGT.